This paragraph reports one T cell receptor beta chain. Its antigen is undetermined. This record belongs to a study of vaccination effects on CD4 cells after COVID-19. The overall study: Antigen-specific CD4+ T cells were expanded with viral peptide pools in the ViraFEST assay before sequencing. Samples collected post-vaccine were obtained a median of 72 days after the second dose.

Following culture for about ten days, CD4+ T cells were isolated. Participants each got two BNT162b2 or mRNA-1273 vaccine doses. Negative nucleocapsid antibody tests before and after vaccination confirmed no previous SARS-CoV-2 infection. A half-medium replacement with IL-2 medium was carried out on days 3 and 7. Clones were sequenced by immunoSEQ multiplex PCR, and TCRdb holds only the in-frame ones, with some missing. The table records 40,000 to 45,000 clones, about 67% of them present only once. CDR1 SGHVS and CDR2 FQNEAQ come from the germline V gene. The junction had 16 bases not matched to a gene; V was cut back by 2 bases and J by 1 base. The CDR3 covers 20 residues.

This receptor was taken from a human donor who received a COVID-19 vaccine. The chain links TRBV7-8 to TRBJ2-1; 8 positions match TRBD2. The source was CD4+ T cells from PBMCs cultured without peptide, collected after COVID-19 vaccination. The CDR3 here is CASSLFRAGVSLRSYNEQFF. The CDR3 DNA sequence: TGTGCCAGCAGCTTATTCCGAGCGGGAGTCTCCCTTAGGTCCTACAATGAGCAGTTCTTC.